What follows are 17 T cell receptor beta chains derived from one specimen sequenced in a study of blood T cell repertoires in COVID-19. The data were produced by immunoSEQ multiplex PCR, yet TCRdb's version contains in-frame clones alone and is incomplete. This sample yields some 87,000 clones, of which around 88% are seen a single time; roughly 36% belongs to the top ten. The sequenced sample was peripheral blood. The receptors derive from a man older than 75 with active or convalescent COVID-19.

This clone was recorded only once. The rearrangement joins TRBV27 to TRBJ1-5; D ambiguous. CDR1 MNHEY and CDR2 SMNVEV come from the germline V gene (reference sequence). The CDR3 is 15 amino acids. Trimming removed 0 bases at V and 6 bases at J, with 12 bases between. The CDR3: CASSLSPTGSQPQHF. CDR3 sequence (DNA): TGTGCCAGCAGTTTATCCCCGACGGGGTCTCAGCCCCAGCATTTT.

Only a few counts were recorded for this clone. This sequence joins TRBV10-2 and TRBJ1-1; 8 positions agree with TRBD1. CDR3 length equals 15 residues. From germline, CDR1 is WSHSY and CDR2 SAAADI. J lost 2 bases, V lost 3 bases, and 5 bases had no gene match. The CDR3, as DNA: TGCGCCAGCAGTGATCTTGGACAGGGAAACACTGAAGCTTTCTTT. Its translation: CASSDLGQGNTEAFF.

V and J are TRBV19 and TRBJ1-3; D call uncertain. Germline values: CDR1 LNHDA, CDR2 SQIVND (reference sequence). The CDR3 spans 15 residues. The V and J ends lost 5 bases and 0 bases respectively, with 11 bases between them. The CDR3 spells CASSYQRSSGNTIYF. CDR3 DNA: TGTGCCAGTAGTTATCAACGCAGCTCTGGAAACACCATATATTTT.

This clone is medium-sized within its sample. V is TRBV6-2 or TRBV6-3 and J is TRBJ1-5, with D perhaps TRBD1 (5 bases). The germline gives CDR1 MNHEY, CDR2 SVGEGT. The CDR3 is 16 residues long. Trimming took 6 bases from V and 3 from J, leaving 18 bases between them. CDR3 DNA sequence: TGTGCCAGCAGCTTACTCATTGGGGCCCCCAATCAGCCCCAGCATTTT. Encoded protein: CASSLLIGAPNQPQHF.

A few counts support this clone. This sequence joins TRBV11-3 and TRBJ2-5; 8 positions match TRBD1. V dropped 4 bases and J dropped 4; count of bases not matched to a gene: 2. This CDR3 region has 13 residues. Per the germline V gene, CDR1 is SGHNT and CDR2 is YENEEA. CDR3 region: CASSYGQGETQYF. CDR3 DNA sequence: TGTGCCAGCAGCTATGGACAGGGAGAGACCCAGTACTTC.

The chain employs TRBV28 and TRBJ2-2; TRBD2 matches 10 bases. V gave up 5 bases and J gave up 4 bases; unmatched junction bases: 10. Germline lookup yields CDR1 MDHEN and CDR2 SYDVKM. The CDR3 has 17 residues. CDR3 DNA: TGTGCCAGCAGTCGTATAGCGGGGGGCGTCGGCACCGGGGAGCTGTTTTTT. It specifies CASSRIAGGVGTGELFF.

In its sample, this clone was seen once. This chain links TRBV7-2 with TRBJ2-3; 10 bases line up with TRBD2. Germline CDR1 and CDR2: SGHTA and FQGNSA. Trimming cost V 1 base and J 5 bases; bases outside gene matches: 3. CDR3 length: 15 residues. The CDR3 protein is CASSLVSSGRDTQYF. The CDR3 nucleotides are TGTGCCAGCAGCTTAGTGTCTAGCGGGAGAGATACGCAGTATTTT.

This chain connects TRBV19 to TRBJ1-3; 8 bases match TRBD1. The V segment lost 9 bases and the J segment 0 bases; nucleotides outside the gene matches: 7. Per the germline V gene, CDR1 is LNHDA and CDR2 is SQIVND (reference sequence). The CDR3 runs to 15 residues. The CDR3: CASARGPVSGNTIYF. The CDR3 coding sequence is TGTGCCAGCGCCAGGGGGCCTGTCTCTGGAAACACCATATATTTT.

This sequence joins TRBV6-5 and TRBJ1-5, with TRBD1 matching over 8 bases. V shed 5 bases and J 3 bases; nucleotides not matched to a gene: 3. There are 14 residues in the CDR3. Per the germline V gene, CDR1 is MNHEY and CDR2 is SVGAGI. As DNA, the CDR3 is TGTGCCAGCAGTCAGGGGGCCTTCAATCAGCCCCAGCATTTT. It specifies CASSQGAFNQPQHF.

This rearrangement joins TRBV15 to TRBJ1-6; D ambiguous. Looked up from germline, CDR1 is LNHNV and CDR2 is YYDKDF (reference sequence). The length of the CDR3 is 13 residues. V lost 5 bases and J 7 bases, leaving 9 bases between the germline ends. The chain's CDR3 is CATSPRFNSPLHF. CDR3 nucleotide sequence: TGTGCCACCAGCCCCAGGTTCAATTCACCCCTCCACTTT.

In its sample, this clone was seen once. In nucleotides, the CDR3 is TGTGCCAGCTCACCTTTGGGACAGGGGGCTTCTGGGGCCAACGTCCTGACTTTC. This gives the protein CASSPLGQGASGANVLTF. This chain uses TRBV18 with TRBJ2-6; the match to TRBD1 covers 12 bases. The V segment lost 3 bases and the J segment 1 base; nucleotides outside the gene matches: 4. CDR1 is KGHSH and CDR2 is LQKENI in the germline V gene. The CDR3 contains 18 residues.

V and J are TRBV9 and TRBJ2-5; a weak D match, TRBD1 (6 bases). V gave up 0 bases and J gave up 5 bases, with 17 bases separating them. The CDR3 has 16 amino acids. The germline V gene has CDR1 SGDLS and CDR2 YYNGEE. CDR3 amino acids: CASSVDVGHLDETQYF. DNA for the CDR3: TGTGCCAGCAGCGTAGACGTGGGACACCTTGATGAGACCCAGTACTTC.

This clone was picked up one time. The chain couples TRBV5-6 to TRBJ1-5; 7 positions match TRBD1. Per the germline V gene, CDR1 is SGHDT and CDR2 is YYEEEE. V shed 1 base and J 2 bases; nucleotides not matched to a gene: 9. The CDR3 sequence is 17 residues long. CDR3 nucleotide sequence: TGTGCCAGCAGCTTGCGGCAGGGGGTTAGAGGCAATCAGCCCCAGCATTTT. Protein: CASSLRQGVRGNQPQHF.

This clone was seen a few times. This rearrangement joins TRBV2 to TRBJ1-1; 7 positions match TRBD1. Germline V gives CDR1 SNHLY, CDR2 FYNNEI. Trimming removed 6 bases from V and 6 bases from J; junction bases left unmatched: 10. The CDR3 sequence is 14 residues long. For the CDR3, the DNA is TGTGCCAGCAGGGATACAGGGGTGATGGCTGAAGCTTTCTTT. Its translation: CASRDTGVMAEAFF.

This clone was seen a few times. The rearrangement links TRBV7-9 to TRBJ2-2; 9 nucleotides line up with TRBD1. CDR1 and CDR2 from the germline V gene are SEHNR and FQNEAQ (reference sequence). The CDR3 sequence is 17 residues long. V gave up 6 bases and J gave up 1 base; unmatched junction bases: 9. This CDR3 is CASSSSGTGKNTGELFF. The CDR3 coding sequence is TGTGCCAGCAGTTCTTCCGGGACAGGGAAGAACACCGGGGAGCTGTTTTTT. Filled out from reference TRBV7-9 and TRBJ2-2, the complete variable domain reads DTGVSQNPRHKITKRGQNVTFRCDPISEHNRLYWYRQTLGQGPEFLTYFQNEAQLEKSRLLSDRFSAERPKGSFSTLEIQRTEQGDSAMYLCASSSSGTGKNTGELFFGEGSRLTVL.

This clone was counted at least ten times. The DNA for the CDR3 is TGTGCCAGCAGCTCCTCTGGCAGGGACTATCAGCCCCAGCATTTT. Translation gives CASSSSGRDYQPQHF. This rearrangement joins TRBV7-8 to TRBJ1-5; D is perhaps TRBD1 (5 bases). Germline loops: CDR1 SGHVS, CDR2 FQNEAQ. CDR3 length equals 15 residues. V was shortened by 4 bases and J by 5 bases, with 15 bases between the two germline ends.

This rearrangement joins TRBV28 to TRBJ2-7, with D uncertain. CDR3 length: 12 amino acids. Germline V lookup: CDR1 MDHEN, CDR2 SYDVKM. Deletions cut 3 bases from V and 6 bases from J, with 9 bases between. CDR3 DNA: TGTGCCAGCAGTTTGGCCCGCCGCGAGCAGTACTTC. Protein product: CASSLARREQYF.